The 26 T cell receptor beta chains presented below share a single source sample, sequenced in a study of cytomegalovirus exposure and HLA in healthy donors. The primer mix had 60 Vbeta and 13 Jbeta primers. Repertoires were generated with immunoSEQ multiplex PCR, while TCRdb's copy carries only in-frame clones and drops some. This table has more than 95,000 clones, about 79% appearing once. Sequenced input: PBMCs. Every receptor here comes from a man in his fifties or sixties in good health and CMV-seropositive.

V and J are TRBV5-6 and TRBJ2-3, with TRBD1 as a possible D gene (6 bases). Trimming cost V 2 bases and J 7 bases, with 23 bases left between them. This CDR3 contains 17 residues. Germline loops: CDR1 SGHDT, CDR2 YYEEEE. CDR3 protein: CASSFFSSMGAAYTQYF. Written as DNA, the CDR3 is TGTGCCAGCAGCTTCTTCTCAAGTATGGGGGCTGCATATACGCAGTATTTT.

This chain links TRBV18 with TRBJ1-4, with 8 bases matching TRBD1. In germline, CDR1 is KGHSH, CDR2 LQKENI. CDR3 size: 15 residues. Losses at the gene ends were 2 bases for V and 1 base for J; bases not matched to a gene: 0. CDR3 DNA sequence: TGTGCCAGCTCACCAGGACAGGGAACTAATGAAAAACTGTTTTTT. Its translation: CASSPGQGTNEKLFF. Filled out from reference TRBV18 and TRBJ1-4, the complete variable domain reads NAGVMQNPRHLVRRRGQEARLRCSPMKGHSHVYWYRQLPEEGLKFMVYLQKENIIDESGMPKERFSAEFPKEGPSILRIQQVVRGDSAAYFCASSPGQGTNEKLFFGSGTQLSVL.

This clone was counted only a few times. V usage is TRBV11-2 and J usage is TRBJ2-7; TRBD1 aligns across 7 bases. Germline V gene data show CDR1 as SGHAT and CDR2 as FQNNGV. The CDR3 is 15 residues long. With V trimmed by 4 bases and J by 6 bases, 12 bases remained unmatched. DNA of the CDR3: TGTGCCAGCAGCTATCCGGGACAGAGATCCCGCGAGCAGTACTTC. Translating it yields CASSYPGQRSREQYF.

The V call is TRBV27, the J call TRBJ1-5, with TRBD1 matching over 7 bases. Germline V gives CDR1 MNHEY, CDR2 SMNVEV (reference sequence). V lost 6 bases to trimming and J lost 7 bases; unmatched junction nucleotides: 9. CDR3 length: 14 residues. The CDR3 nucleotides are TGTGCCAGCAGCTTTAGGGGGCCGGGGCAGCCCCAGCATTTT. This encodes CASSFRGPGQPQHF.

The chain carries TRBV6-4 and TRBJ2-6, with D tentatively TRBD2 (5 bases). The CDR3 covers 15 residues. Germline lookup yields CDR1 MRHNA and CDR2 SNTAGT. Between the trimmed V and J ends, which lost 7 bases and 4 bases, there was a span of 14 bases. CDR3 sequence (DNA): TGTGCCAGCAAGGGAGTGGCGGAGGGGGCCAACGTCCTGACTTTC. It is translated as CASKGVAEGANVLTF.

This clone was found a few times. The V and J genes are TRBV4-1 and TRBJ1-3; D remains unclear. Trimming shortened V by 1 base and J by 8 bases, and 9 bases separated the two germline ends. Germline CDR1 reads MGHRA; CDR2 reads YSYEKL. The CDR3 is 13 amino acids. In DNA form, the CDR3 reads TGCGCCAGCAGCCAAGGGTTAGTGGACACCATATATTTT. Translation: CASSQGLVDTIYF.

The chain uses TRBV7-2 and TRBJ2-3, with unresolved D. Germline V gene sequence: CDR1 SGHTA, CDR2 FQGNSA. Trimming pared 0 bases from V and 2 bases from J, leaving 9 bases between. The length of the CDR3 is 15 residues. The CDR3: CASSLAAQTTDTQYF. In DNA, the CDR3 is TGTGCCAGCAGCTTAGCGGCACAAACCACAGATACGCAGTATTTT. Using reference TRBV7-2 and TRBJ2-3 for the parts outside the CDR3, the full variable domain is GAGVSQSPSNKVTEKGKDVELRCDPISGHTALYWYRQSLGQGLEFLIYFQGNSAPDKSGLPSDRFSAERTGGSVSTLTIQRTQQEDSAVYLCASSLAAQTTDTQYFGPGTRLTVL.

The chain recombines TRBV6-1 with TRBJ1-6, with 7 positions matching TRBD1. Germline V gene data show CDR1 as MNHNS and CDR2 as SASEGT. Trimming cost V 4 bases and J 8 bases; bases outside gene matches: 8. This CDR3 has 15 residues. The chain's CDR3 is CASSGEGTVYSPLHF. DNA of the CDR3: TGTGCCAGCAGTGGAGAGGGGACAGTATATTCACCCCTCCACTTT.

The V call is TRBV28, the J call TRBJ1-1; 7 nucleotides align to TRBD1. The CDR3 length is 13 residues. From germline, CDR1 is MDHEN and CDR2 SYDVKM. With V trimmed by 6 bases and J by 4 bases, 5 bases remained unmatched. CDR3 bases: TGTGCCAGCAGCCTAAGACAGGGCACTGAAGCTTTCTTT. This encodes CASSLRQGTEAFF.

The chain joins TRBV18 to TRBJ2-3, with D tentatively TRBD2 (7 bases). Germline V gene sequence: CDR1 KGHSH, CDR2 LQKENI. Trimming stripped 2 bases from V and 2 bases from J, with 11 bases between. The CDR3 is 15 amino acids. CDR3 DNA sequence: TGTGCCAGCTCACCATTGGGGGGGCTCACAGATACGCAGTATTTT. Its translation is CASSPLGGLTDTQYF.

The chain couples TRBV2 to TRBJ1-2; maybe TRBD1 (6 bases). CDR1 is SNHLY and CDR2 is FYNNEI in the germline V gene. Trimming removed 3 bases at V and 6 bases at J, with 14 bases between. The CDR3 totals 14 residues. The CDR3 bases are TGTGCCAGCAGTGAGCAGGTACAGGGTAATGGCTACACCTTC. Amino acids: CASSEQVQGNGYTF.

This chain joins TRBV5-4 and TRBJ1-4; D is perhaps TRBD1 (6 bases). Germline CDR1 reads SGHNT; CDR2 reads YYREEE (reference sequence). CDR3 length: 16 residues. Deletions cut 4 bases from V and 6 bases from J, with 19 bases between. The CDR3 loop is CASSRGGQRLDEKLFF. In nucleotides, the CDR3 is TGTGCCAGCAGCCGGGGGGGCCAAAGGCTCGATGAAAAACTGTTTTTT.

This clone was counted a single time. This sample also contains other DNA sequences that code for the same CDR3. The chain couples TRBV7-2 to TRBJ1-2; no firm D call. Germline CDR1 SGHTA, CDR2 FQGNSA. This CDR3 has 13 residues. V shed 1 base and J shed 4 bases, with 7 bases lying between them. CDR3 in DNA: TGTGCCAGCAGCTTAGGGCCCACCTATGGCTACACCTTC. It is translated as CASSLGPTYGYTF.

J is TRBJ2-7 and V is TRBV18, with TRBD1 as a possible D gene (6 bases). Germline V gene data show CDR1 as KGHSH and CDR2 as LQKENI. V lost 2 bases, J lost 2 bases, and 10 bases lay in between. This CDR3 has 14 residues. CDR3 protein: CASSPAEGAYEQYF. In nucleotides, the CDR3 is TGTGCCAGCTCACCAGCTGAGGGGGCCTACGAGCAGTACTTC.

The chain joins TRBV28 to TRBJ2-2, with D uncertain. The CDR3 covers 14 residues. CDR1 is MDHEN and CDR2 is SYDVKM in the germline V gene. V lost 2 bases, J lost 5 bases, and 9 bases lay in between. The CDR3 here is CASSLTSLTGELFF. The DNA for the CDR3 is TGTGCCAGCAGTTTAACCAGTTTGACCGGGGAGCTGTTTTTT.

The chain employs TRBV19 and TRBJ1-2; 10 positions agree with TRBD1. Germline-derived CDR1 and CDR2 are LNHDA and SQIVND (reference sequence). The length of the CDR3 is 15 residues. J gave up 6 bases and V 6 bases, and 10 bases lay outside the gene matches. This CDR3 is CASRRQGASRDGYTF. The CDR3 DNA reads TGTGCCAGTAGGAGACAGGGGGCGAGTCGAGATGGCTACACCTTC.

The DNA of the CDR3 is TGTGCCAGCAGCTTCGACATGAACACTGAAGCTTTCTTT. Translated: CASSFDMNTEAFF. The rearrangement uses TRBV7-6 and TRBJ1-1; no reliable D call. V lost 3 bases, J lost 0 bases, and 5 bases lay in between. Germline lookup yields CDR1 SGHVS and CDR2 FNYEAQ. CDR3 length: 13 residues.

The rearrangement joins TRBV7-2 to TRBJ1-2; 9 bases are shared with TRBD1. Germline V CDR1 and CDR2: SGHTA, FQGNSA. CDR3 size: 13 residues. The V segment lost 4 bases and the J segment 4 bases; nucleotides outside the gene matches: 1. CDR3 sequence (DNA): TGTGCCAGCAGCTCGGGACAGGGCTATGGCTACACCTTC. This sequence encodes CASSSGQGYGYTF.

The V and J genes are TRBV19 and TRBJ2-2; perhaps TRBD2 as D (6 bases). CDR1 is LNHDA, CDR2 SQIVND, per germline (reference sequence). The CDR3 is 15 residues long. V shed 5 bases and J shed 7 bases, with 17 bases lying between them. The chain's CDR3 is CASSLRASGDGELFF. CDR3 in DNA: TGTGCCAGTAGTCTCAGGGCCTCGGGGGACGGGGAGCTGTTTTTT.

This clone was picked up one time. This rearrangement joins TRBV10-3 to TRBJ2-5; the match to TRBD1 covers 7 bases. Germline CDR1 and CDR2: ENHRY and SYGVKD. This CDR3 is 14 amino acids long. V shed 7 bases and J 3 bases; nucleotides not matched to a gene: 8. This chain's CDR3 is CAIKEQGSEETQYF. The CDR3 nucleotides are TGTGCCATCAAGGAACAGGGGTCCGAAGAGACCCAGTACTTC.

V is TRBV6-5 and J is TRBJ1-3, with unresolved D. Trimming shortened V by 4 bases and J by 4 bases, and 14 bases separated the two germline ends. This CDR3 has 15 amino acids. Germline V gene sequence: CDR1 MNHEY, CDR2 SVGAGI. DNA of the CDR3: TGTGCCAGCAGTTGGAGGGCAGCCACCGGAAACACCATATATTTT. Translated: CASSWRAATGNTIYF.

The V gene is TRBV12-5, the J gene TRBJ2-5, with D possibly TRBD1 on 6 matching bases. The CDR3 is 15 amino acids. V was cut by 3 bases and J by 9 bases, with 20 bases left in between. Germline CDR1 and CDR2: LGHNT and FRNRAP. For the CDR3, the DNA is TGTGCTAGTGGTTTTAGGGACATCTTCAAGAGAGCCCAGTACTTC. This translates into CASGFRDIFKRAQYF.

The V call is TRBV29-1, the J call TRBJ1-3; no clear D gene. The CDR3 totals 15 residues. Trimming shortened V by 2 bases and J by 0 bases, and 11 bases separated the two germline ends. Germline V gives CDR1 SQVTM, CDR2 ANQGSEA. Here the CDR3 reads CSVERLLGSGNTIYF. The CDR3 nucleotides are TGCAGCGTTGAAAGACTTTTGGGCTCTGGAAACACCATATATTTT.

This clone was detected only once. J is TRBJ2-2 and V is TRBV5-1; D possibly corresponds to TRBD2 (5 bases). The CDR3 totals 14 residues. From germline, CDR1 is SGHRS and CDR2 YFSETQ. V was trimmed by 7 bases and J by 6 bases, leaving 16 bases between them. CDR3 nucleotides: TGCGCCAGCGGATTTAACGCGGAGGCCGGGGAGCTGTTTTTT. This codes for CASGFNAEAGELFF.

This clone appeared a single time. This chain uses TRBV6-1 with TRBJ1-4; TRBD1 aligns across 9 bases. The trim removed 3 bases at V and 8 bases at J, leaving 7 bases unmatched. The germline V gene encodes CDR1 MNHNS and CDR2 SASEGT. The CDR3 contains 15 residues. The CDR3 region has the DNA TGTGCCAGCAGTGATCACGGACAGGGGAACGAAAAACTGTTTTTT. Residues: CASSDHGQGNEKLFF.

The V and J genes are TRBV10-3 and TRBJ2-7; 7 nucleotides agree with TRBD1. Germline lookup yields CDR1 ENHRY and CDR2 SYGVKD. The CDR3 covers 13 residues. The V segment lost 3 bases and the J segment 3 bases; nucleotides outside the gene matches: 2. The CDR3 reads CAISDAGGYEQYF. The DNA for the CDR3 is TGTGCCATCAGTGATGCAGGGGGCTACGAGCAGTACTTC.